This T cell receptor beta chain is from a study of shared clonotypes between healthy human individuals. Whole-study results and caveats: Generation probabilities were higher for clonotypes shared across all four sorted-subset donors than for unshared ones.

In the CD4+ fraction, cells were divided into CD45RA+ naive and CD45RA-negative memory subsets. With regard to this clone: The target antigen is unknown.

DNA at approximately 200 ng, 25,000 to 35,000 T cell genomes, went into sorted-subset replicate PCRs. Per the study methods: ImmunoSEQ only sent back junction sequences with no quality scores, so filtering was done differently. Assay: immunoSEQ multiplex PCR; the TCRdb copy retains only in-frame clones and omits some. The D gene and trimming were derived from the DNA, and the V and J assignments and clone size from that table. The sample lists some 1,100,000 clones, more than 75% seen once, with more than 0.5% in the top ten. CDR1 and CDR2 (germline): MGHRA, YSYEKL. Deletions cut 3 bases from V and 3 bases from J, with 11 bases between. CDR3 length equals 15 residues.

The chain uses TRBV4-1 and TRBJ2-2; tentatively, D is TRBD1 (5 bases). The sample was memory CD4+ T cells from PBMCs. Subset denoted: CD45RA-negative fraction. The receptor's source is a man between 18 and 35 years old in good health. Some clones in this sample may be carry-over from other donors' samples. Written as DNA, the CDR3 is TGCGCCAGCAGCCATAGCCAGGGCGACACCGGGGAGCTGTTTTTT. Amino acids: CASSHSQGDTGELFF.